This T cell receptor (beta chain) is drawn from a study of blood T cell repertoires in COVID-19. Trimming removed 5 bases from V and 0 bases from J, with 14 bases in between. Germline CDR1 SGHAT, CDR2 FQNNGV. The CDR3 is made up of 16 amino acids. Original handling: Estimates of nucleated cell counts were drawn from the amplification of reference gene primers. This table comes from immunoSEQ multiplex PCR, and its TCRdb copy is limited to in-frame clones, with some not included. V and J calls and clone size are copied from that table; D and trimming were computed from the DNA. The profile covers 37,000 or so clones, with approximately 90% appearing a single time and roughly 10% taken by the ten largest.

The chain employs TRBV11-2 and TRBJ2-1; D possibly corresponds to TRBD2 (6 bases). Sequenced sample: peripheral blood. The sequence was collected from a man between 60 and 70 years old with active COVID-19. CDR3 DNA sequence: TGTGCCAGCAGCATATCTAGCGCGAGCTCCTACAATGAGCAGTTCTTC. Translated, it gives CASSISSASSYNEQFF. The full variable domain, in which reference TRBV11-2 and TRBJ2-1 provide the parts outside the CDR3, is EAGVAQSPRYKIIEKRQSVAFWCNPISGHATLYWYQQILGQGPKLLIQFQNNGVVDDSQLPKDRFSAERLKGVDSTLKIQPAKLEDSAVYLCASSISSASSYNEQFFGPGTRLTVL.